The clone carrying this TCR beta chain was picked up a small number of times. The antigen remains undetermined. At the DNA level, this CDR3 is encoded by other sequences in the same sample as well. The naive CD8 population came from CD45RO-negative cells selected for CCR7, without terminally differentiated effector memory CD45RA+ cells. This sample was taken from a study of shared clonotypes between healthy human individuals. Findings and limits, study-wide: Naive CD4 clonotypes overlapped across several donors at 4.5% to 5.5%. The generation probabilities recorded for non-shared clonotypes fell below those of clonotypes shared by all four donors.

A deep-level run was used for the assay. Replicate PCRs for sorted subsets used 200 ng DNA; this equaled around 28,000 T cell genomes. This table comes from immunoSEQ multiplex PCR, and its TCRdb copy is limited to in-frame clones, with some not included. The sample records 1.5 million to 2.5 million clones, over 85% being singletons. This clonotype was obtained from a man younger than 35 in good health. Sequencing was performed on naive CD8+ T cells sorted from blood.

The CDR3 is CASSFGLNTGELFF. Here the CDR3 DNA reads TGTGCCAGCAGTTTCGGATTGAACACCGGGGAGCTGTTTTTT. This sequence joins TRBV6-5 and TRBJ2-2; no reliable D call. The CDR3 covers 14 residues. Germline V gene data show CDR1 as MNHEY and CDR2 as SVGAGI. V lost 4 bases to trimming and J lost 1 base, with 7 bases between them.